This T cell receptor (beta chain) was identified during a study of T-cell reconstitution after alpha-beta-depleted transplantation in children. This clonotype was seen many times. Its antigen is undetermined. Study-wide findings and caveats: The origin of high day-60 TCRbeta diversity in some patients lay in surviving recipient T cells and thymic progenitors. Reportedly, only several hundred clones from non-depleted graft cells drove alpha-beta T-cell counts at about two months.

CDR3 length equals 14 residues. Germline V lookup: CDR1 SQVTM, CDR2 ANQGSEA. The V gene end was trimmed by 4 bases and the J gene end by 5 bases; junction bases not matched to a gene: 7. A library of TCRbeta sequences, prepared with unique molecular identifiers, was generated. MiXCR, applied by TCRdb to the PCR reads, yields one record per CDR3 protein. The sample includes just under 250,000 distinct CDR3 sequences, about 25% seen only once; the top ten take about 2.8%. The rearrangement links TRBV29-1 to TRBJ2-2, with 7 positions matching TRBD2. The specimen was PBMCs, collected before TCRalphabeta/CD19-depleted stem cell transplant. The clonotype originates from a girl aged 2 to 9 with Fanconi anemia, due to receive a stem cell transplant. The CDR3 is CSVAPGLRTGELFF. CDR3 DNA sequence: TGCAGCGTTGCCCCGGGACTAAGAACCGGGGAGCTGTTTTTT.